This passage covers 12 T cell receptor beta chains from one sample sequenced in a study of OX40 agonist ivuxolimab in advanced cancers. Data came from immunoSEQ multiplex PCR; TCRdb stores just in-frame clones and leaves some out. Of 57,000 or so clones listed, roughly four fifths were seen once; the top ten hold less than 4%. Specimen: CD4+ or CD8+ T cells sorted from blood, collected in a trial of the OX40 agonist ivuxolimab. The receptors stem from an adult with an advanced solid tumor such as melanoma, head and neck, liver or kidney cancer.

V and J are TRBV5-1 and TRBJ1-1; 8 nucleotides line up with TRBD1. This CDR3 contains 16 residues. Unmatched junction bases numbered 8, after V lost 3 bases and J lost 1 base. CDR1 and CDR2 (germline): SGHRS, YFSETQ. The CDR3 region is CASSSPTGEKNTEAFF. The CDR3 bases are TGCGCCAGCAGCTCGCCGACAGGGGAGAAGAACACTGAAGCTTTCTTT.

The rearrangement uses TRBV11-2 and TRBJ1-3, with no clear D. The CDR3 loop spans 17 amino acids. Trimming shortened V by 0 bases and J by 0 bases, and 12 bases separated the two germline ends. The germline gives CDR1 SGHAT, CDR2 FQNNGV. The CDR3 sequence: CASSLDRVRTSGNTIYF. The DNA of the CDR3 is TGTGCCAGCAGCTTAGATCGGGTGCGGACCTCTGGAAACACCATATATTTT.

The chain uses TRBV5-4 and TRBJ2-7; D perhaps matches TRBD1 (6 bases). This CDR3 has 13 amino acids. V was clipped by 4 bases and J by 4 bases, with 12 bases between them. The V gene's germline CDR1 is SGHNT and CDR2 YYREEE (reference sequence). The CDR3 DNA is TGTGCCAGCAGCACAGGGAAAGGATACGAGCAGTACTTC. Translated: CASSTGKGYEQYF.

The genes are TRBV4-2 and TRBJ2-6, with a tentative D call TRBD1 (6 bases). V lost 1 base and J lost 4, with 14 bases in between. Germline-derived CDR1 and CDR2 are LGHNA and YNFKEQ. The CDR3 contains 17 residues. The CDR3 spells CASSQAPRGSGANVLTF. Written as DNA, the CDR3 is TGTGCCAGCAGCCAAGCACCCAGGGGATCCGGGGCCAACGTCCTGACTTTC.

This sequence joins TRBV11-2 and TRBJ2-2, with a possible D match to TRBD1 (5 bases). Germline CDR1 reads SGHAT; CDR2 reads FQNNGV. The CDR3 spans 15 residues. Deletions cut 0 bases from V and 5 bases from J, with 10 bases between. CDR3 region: CASSLDRVMTGELFF. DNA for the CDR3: TGTGCCAGCAGCTTAGACAGGGTAATGACCGGGGAGCTGTTTTTT.

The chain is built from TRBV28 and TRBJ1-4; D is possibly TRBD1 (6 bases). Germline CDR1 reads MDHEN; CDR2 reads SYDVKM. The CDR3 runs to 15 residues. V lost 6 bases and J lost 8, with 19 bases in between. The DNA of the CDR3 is TGTGCCAGCAGCCCCCCCGGGGACATGGCGGAAAAACTGTTTTTT. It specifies CASSPPGDMAEKLFF.

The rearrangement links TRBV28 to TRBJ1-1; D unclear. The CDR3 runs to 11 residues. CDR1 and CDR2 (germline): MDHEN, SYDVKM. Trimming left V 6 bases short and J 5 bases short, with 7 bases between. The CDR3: CASRRVTEAFF. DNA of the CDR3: TGTGCCAGCAGGAGGGTAACTGAAGCTTTCTTT.

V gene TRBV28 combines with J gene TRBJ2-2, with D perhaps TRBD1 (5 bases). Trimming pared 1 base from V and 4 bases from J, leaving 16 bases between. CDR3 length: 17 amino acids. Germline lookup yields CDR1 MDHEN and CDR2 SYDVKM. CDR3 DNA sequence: TGTGCCAGCAGTTTATACACAGGCGATACTCGCACCGGGGAGCTGTTTTTT. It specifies CASSLYTGDTRTGELFF.

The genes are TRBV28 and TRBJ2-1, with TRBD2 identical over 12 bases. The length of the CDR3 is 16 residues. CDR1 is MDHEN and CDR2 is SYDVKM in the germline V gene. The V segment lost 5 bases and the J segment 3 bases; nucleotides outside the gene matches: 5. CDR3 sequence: CASSTPSGGGYNEQFF. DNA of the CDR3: TGTGCCAGCAGTACCCCTAGCGGGGGGGGCTACAATGAGCAGTTCTTC.

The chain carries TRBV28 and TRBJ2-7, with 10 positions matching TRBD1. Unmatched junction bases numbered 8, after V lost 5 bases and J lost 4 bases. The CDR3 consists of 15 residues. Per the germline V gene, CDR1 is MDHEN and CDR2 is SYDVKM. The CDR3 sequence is CASSTPTGGPYEQYF. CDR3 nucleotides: TGTGCCAGCAGTACTCCGACAGGGGGCCCGTACGAGCAGTACTTC.

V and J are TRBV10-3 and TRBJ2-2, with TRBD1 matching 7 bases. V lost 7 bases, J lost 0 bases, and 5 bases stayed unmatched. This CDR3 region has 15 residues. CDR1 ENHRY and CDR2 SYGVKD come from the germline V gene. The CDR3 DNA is TGTGCCATCACCCGGGACAGTCCGAACACCGGGGAGCTGTTTTTT. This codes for CAITRDSPNTGELFF.

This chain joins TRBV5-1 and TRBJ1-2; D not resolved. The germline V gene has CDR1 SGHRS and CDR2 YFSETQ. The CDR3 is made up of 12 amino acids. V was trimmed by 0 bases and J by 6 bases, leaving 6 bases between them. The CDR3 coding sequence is TGCGCCAGCAGCTTGGCGAGGGATGGCTACACCTTC. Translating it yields CASSLARDGYTF.